Many counts were recorded for the clone carrying this TCR beta chain. Its antigen is currently unknown. This specimen belongs to a study of CD8+CD57+ T cells in acquired aplastic anemia. Across the study: Yields of DNA that came from sorted CD4+ and CD8+ cells averaged about 3.3 ug. Among healthy donors, CD4+ cells averaged about 9.9 million reads. Study outcomes and limitations: With respect to CD8+ Simpson's diversity, patients and controls did not differ significantly. Patients shared about 30 CD8+ CDR3 sequences with controls.

CDR3 and TCR beta VDJ profiling relied on a genomic DNA template. TCRdb itself ran the reads through MiXCR, one entry per CDR3 protein. The table shows about 190,000 distinct CDR3 sequences, with less than 70% occurring only once. With 5 bases clipped from V and 3 bases from J, the junction kept 3 bases outside the gene matches. Germline values: CDR1 SGHTA, CDR2 FQGNSA. CDR3 size: 13 residues. This sequence originates from a human donor in good health, serving as a control. Material: sorted CD4+, CD8+, or CD8+CD57+ T cells (not recorded which) from PBMCs. The chain has TRBV7-2 and TRBJ1-1, with 7 bases aligning to TRBD1. CDR3 in DNA: TGTGCCAGCAGCGCCGACAGGGACACTGAAGCTTTCTTT. It codes for CASSADRDTEAFF.